The entry below describes one T cell receptor (beta chain). TCR beta chains were sequenced at survey level with immunoSEQ. Repertoires were generated with immunoSEQ multiplex PCR, while TCRdb's copy carries only in-frame clones and drops some. Of approximately 70,000 clones in the sample, roughly 93% were seen once. CDR1 and CDR2 (germline): SGHRS, YFSETQ. This CDR3 contains 21 residues. Unmatched junction bases numbered 10, after V lost 0 bases and J lost 0 bases. The source of this sequence is a man aged 35 to 55 with rheumatoid arthritis. V is TRBV5-1 and J is TRBJ2-1; 15 bases match TRBD2. Material for sequencing was PBMCs. DNA of the CDR3: TGCGCCAGCAGCTTGGCGAAATCCGGGACTAGCGGGGGGAGCTCCTACAATGAGCAGTTCTTC. Amino acids: CASSLAKSGTSGGSSYNEQFF.